This TCR beta chain was captured by sequencing in a study of blood T cell repertoires in COVID-19. Across the whole study: The United States, Italy and Spain supplied acute and convalescent COVID-19 samples. The analysed material was cDNA or gDNA that came from T cells, B-cell-depleted T cells, or PBMCs.

Per the authors' pipeline: Researchers report that nucleated cell counts were estimated from reference gene primer amplification. Measured with immunoSEQ multiplex PCR; TCRdb has only the in-frame clones, and not every one. For V, J and clone size, that table is used; D and trimming come from the DNA. This sample yields 25,000 to 35,000 clones, of which around 82% are seen a single time; more than 15% belongs to the top ten. CDR1 is SGHNT and CDR2 is YENEEA in the germline V gene. V was pared by 5 bases and J by 5 bases, with 10 bases of the junction left unmatched. The CDR3 has 15 amino acids. The V and J genes are TRBV11-3 and TRBJ2-3; 7 positions match TRBD1. The TCR comes from a man in his sixties or seventies with active COVID-19. The sequenced sample consisted of peripheral blood. The CDR3 protein is CASSTPTGRKDTQYF. CDR3 nucleotide sequence: TGTGCCAGCAGCACCCCGACAGGGCGGAAAGATACGCAGTATTTT.